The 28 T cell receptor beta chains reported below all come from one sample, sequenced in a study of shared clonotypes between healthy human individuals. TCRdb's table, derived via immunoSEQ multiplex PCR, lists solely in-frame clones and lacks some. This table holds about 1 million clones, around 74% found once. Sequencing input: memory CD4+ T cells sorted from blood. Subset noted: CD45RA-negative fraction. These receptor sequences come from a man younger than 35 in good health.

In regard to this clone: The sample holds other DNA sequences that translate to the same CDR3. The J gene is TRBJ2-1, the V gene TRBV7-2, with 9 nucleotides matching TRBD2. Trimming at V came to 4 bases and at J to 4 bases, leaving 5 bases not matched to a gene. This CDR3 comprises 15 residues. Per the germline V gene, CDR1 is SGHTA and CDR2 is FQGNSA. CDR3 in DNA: TGTGCCAGCAGCTCGGGACTAGCAGCATACAATGAGCAGTTCTTC. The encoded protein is CASSSGLAAYNEQFF.

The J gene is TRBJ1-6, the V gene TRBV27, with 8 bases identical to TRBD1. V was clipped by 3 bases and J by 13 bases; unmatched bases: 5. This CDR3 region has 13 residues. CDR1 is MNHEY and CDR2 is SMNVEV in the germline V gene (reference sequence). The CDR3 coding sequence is TGTGCCAGCAGTTTCTCCGGACAGGGCCCCCTCCACTTT. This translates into CASSFSGQGPLHF.

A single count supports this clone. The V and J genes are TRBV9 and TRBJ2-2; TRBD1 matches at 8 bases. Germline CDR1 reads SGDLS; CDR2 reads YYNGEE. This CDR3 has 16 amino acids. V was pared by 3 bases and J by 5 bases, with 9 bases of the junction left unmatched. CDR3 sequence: CASSASGQGKTGELFF. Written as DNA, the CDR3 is TGTGCCAGCAGCGCGTCTGGACAGGGAAAAACCGGGGAGCTGTTTTTT.

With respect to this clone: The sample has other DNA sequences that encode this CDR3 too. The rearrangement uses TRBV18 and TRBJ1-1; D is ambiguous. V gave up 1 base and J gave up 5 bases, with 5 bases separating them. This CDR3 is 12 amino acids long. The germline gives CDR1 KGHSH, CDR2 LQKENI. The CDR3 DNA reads TGTGCCAGCTCACCACTACGAACTGAAGCTTTCTTT. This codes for CASSPLRTEAFF.

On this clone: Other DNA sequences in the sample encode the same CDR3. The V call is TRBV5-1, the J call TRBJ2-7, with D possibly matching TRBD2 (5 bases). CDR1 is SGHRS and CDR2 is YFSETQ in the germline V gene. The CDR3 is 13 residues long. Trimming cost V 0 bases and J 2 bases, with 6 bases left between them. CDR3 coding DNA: TGCGCCAGCAGCTTGGCGGGAACCTACGAGCAGTACTTC. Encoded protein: CASSLAGTYEQYF. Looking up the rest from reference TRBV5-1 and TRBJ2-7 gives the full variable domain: KAGVTQTPRYLIKTRGQQVTLSCSPISGHRSVSWYQQTPGQGLQFLFEYFSETQRNKGNFPGRFSGRQFSNSRSEMNVSTLELGDSALYLCASSLAGTYEQYFGPGTRLTVT.

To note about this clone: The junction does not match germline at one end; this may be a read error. The DNA for the CDR3 is TGTGCCACCAGCAGAGCTGGGACAGGGGCGTTAAATGCGATTTTT. This sequence encodes CATSRAGTGALNAIF. The chain couples TRBV15 to TRBJ1-4; 10 nucleotides line up with TRBD1. Looked up from germline, CDR1 is LNHNV and CDR2 is YYDKDF (reference sequence). This CDR3 has 15 amino acids.

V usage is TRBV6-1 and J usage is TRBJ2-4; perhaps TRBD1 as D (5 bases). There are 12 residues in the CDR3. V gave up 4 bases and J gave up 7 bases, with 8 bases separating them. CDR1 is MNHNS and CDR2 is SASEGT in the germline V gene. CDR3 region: CASSAPGNIQYF. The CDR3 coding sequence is TGTGCCAGCAGTGCCCCAGGGAACATTCAGTACTTC.

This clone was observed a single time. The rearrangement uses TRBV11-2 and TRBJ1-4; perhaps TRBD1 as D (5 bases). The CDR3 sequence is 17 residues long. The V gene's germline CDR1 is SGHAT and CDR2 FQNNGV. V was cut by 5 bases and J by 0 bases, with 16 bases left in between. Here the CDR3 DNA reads TGTGCCAGCAGCCCAAGACAGCAATTCTCAACTAATGAAAAACTGTTTTTT. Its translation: CASSPRQQFSTNEKLFF.

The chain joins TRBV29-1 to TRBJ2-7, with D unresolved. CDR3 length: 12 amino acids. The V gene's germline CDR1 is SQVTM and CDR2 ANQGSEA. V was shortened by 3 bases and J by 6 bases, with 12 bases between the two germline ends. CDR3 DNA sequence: TGCAGCGTTGAGTTGTCACACCGCGAGCAGTACTTC. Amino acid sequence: CSVELSHREQYF.

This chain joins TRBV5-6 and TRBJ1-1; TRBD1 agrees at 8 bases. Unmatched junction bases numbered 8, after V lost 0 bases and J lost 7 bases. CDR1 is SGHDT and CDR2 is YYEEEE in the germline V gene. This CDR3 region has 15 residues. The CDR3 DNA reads TGTGCCAGCAGCTTGGGACAGGGACAGGCAATTGAAGCTTTCTTT. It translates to CASSLGQGQAIEAFF.

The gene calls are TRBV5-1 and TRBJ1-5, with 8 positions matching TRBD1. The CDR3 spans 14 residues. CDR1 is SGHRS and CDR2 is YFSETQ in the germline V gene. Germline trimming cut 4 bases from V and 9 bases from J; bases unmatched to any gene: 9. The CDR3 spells CASSAGTGGLPQHF. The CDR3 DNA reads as TGCGCCAGCAGCGCGGGGACAGGTGGACTGCCCCAGCATTTT. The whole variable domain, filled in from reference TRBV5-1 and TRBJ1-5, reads KAGVTQTPRYLIKTRGQQVTLSCSPISGHRSVSWYQQTPGQGLQFLFEYFSETQRNKGNFPGRFSGRQFSNSRSEMNVSTLELGDSALYLCASSAGTGGLPQHFGDGTRLSIL.

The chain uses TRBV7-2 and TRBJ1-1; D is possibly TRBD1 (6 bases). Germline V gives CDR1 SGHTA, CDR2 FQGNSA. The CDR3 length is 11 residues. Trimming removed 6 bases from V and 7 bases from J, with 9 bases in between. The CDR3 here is CASRRDIEAFF. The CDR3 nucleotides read TGTGCCAGCAGACGGGACATTGAAGCTTTCTTT.

The CDR3 sequence: CAISLNPDQPQHF. CDR3 in DNA: TGTGCCATCAGTTTAAACCCCGATCAGCCCCAGCATTTT. This chain links TRBV10-3 with TRBJ1-5; D gene uncertain. CDR3 size: 13 residues. Trimming pared 5 bases from V and 5 bases from J, leaving 10 bases between. Germline V gene sequence: CDR1 ENHRY, CDR2 SYGVKD.

The CDR3 loop reads CASSIQTTGVDTQYF. In nucleotides, the CDR3 is TGTGCCAGTAGTATACAAACGACAGGGGTTGATACGCAGTATTTT. V gene TRBV19 combines with J gene TRBJ2-3, with 8 positions matching TRBD1. This CDR3 is 15 amino acids long. The V gene end was trimmed by 2 bases and the J gene end by 6 bases; junction bases not matched to a gene: 7. Germline CDR1 reads LNHDA; CDR2 reads SQIVND (reference sequence).

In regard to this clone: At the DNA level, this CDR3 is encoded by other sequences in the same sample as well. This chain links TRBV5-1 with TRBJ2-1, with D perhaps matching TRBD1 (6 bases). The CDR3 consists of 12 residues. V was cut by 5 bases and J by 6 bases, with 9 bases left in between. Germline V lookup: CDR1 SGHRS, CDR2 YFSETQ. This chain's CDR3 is CASSLQGNEQFF. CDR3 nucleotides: TGCGCCAGCAGTTTACAGGGCAATGAGCAGTTCTTC. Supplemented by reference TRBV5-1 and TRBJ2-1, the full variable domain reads KAGVTQTPRYLIKTRGQQVTLSCSPISGHRSVSWYQQTPGQGLQFLFEYFSETQRNKGNFPGRFSGRQFSNSRSEMNVSTLELGDSALYLCASSLQGNEQFFGPGTRLTVL.

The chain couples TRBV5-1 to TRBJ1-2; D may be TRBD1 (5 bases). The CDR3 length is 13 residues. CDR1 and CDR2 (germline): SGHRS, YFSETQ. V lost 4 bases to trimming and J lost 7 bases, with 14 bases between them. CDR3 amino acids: CASSRDRGAGYTF. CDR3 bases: TGCGCCAGCAGCCGGGACCGCGGGGCTGGCTACACCTTC.

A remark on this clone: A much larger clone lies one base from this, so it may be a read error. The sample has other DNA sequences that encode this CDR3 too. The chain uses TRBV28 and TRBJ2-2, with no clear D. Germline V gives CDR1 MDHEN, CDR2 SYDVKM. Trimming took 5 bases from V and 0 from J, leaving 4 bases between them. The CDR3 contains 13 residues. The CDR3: CASSPPNTGELFF. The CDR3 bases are TGTGCCAGCAGTCCCCCGAACACCGGGGAGCTGTTTTTT. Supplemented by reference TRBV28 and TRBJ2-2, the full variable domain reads DVKVTQSSRYLVKRTGEKVFLECVQDMDHENMFWYRQDPGLGLRLIYFSYDVKMKEKGDIPEGYSVSREKKERFSLILESASTNQTSMYLCASSPPNTGELFFGEGSRLTVL.

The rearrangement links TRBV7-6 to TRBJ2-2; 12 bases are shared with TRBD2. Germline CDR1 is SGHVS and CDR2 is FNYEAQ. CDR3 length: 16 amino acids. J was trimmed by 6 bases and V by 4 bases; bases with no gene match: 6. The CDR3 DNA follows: TGTGCCAGCAGCTCACTATCTAGCGGGGGGGCCGGGGAGCTGTTTTTT. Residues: CASSSLSSGGAGELFF.

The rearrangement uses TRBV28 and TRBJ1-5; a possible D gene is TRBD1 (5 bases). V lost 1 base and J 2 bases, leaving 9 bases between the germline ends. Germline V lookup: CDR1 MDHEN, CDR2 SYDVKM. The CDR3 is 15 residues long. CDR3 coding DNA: TGTGCCAGCAGTTTATTCCAGGGAGGCAATCAGCCCCAGCATTTT. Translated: CASSLFQGGNQPQHF. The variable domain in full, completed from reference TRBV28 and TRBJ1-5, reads DVKVTQSSRYLVKRTGEKVFLECVQDMDHENMFWYRQDPGLGLRLIYFSYDVKMKEKGDIPEGYSVSREKKERFSLILESASTNQTSMYLCASSLFQGGNQPQHFGDGTRLSIL.

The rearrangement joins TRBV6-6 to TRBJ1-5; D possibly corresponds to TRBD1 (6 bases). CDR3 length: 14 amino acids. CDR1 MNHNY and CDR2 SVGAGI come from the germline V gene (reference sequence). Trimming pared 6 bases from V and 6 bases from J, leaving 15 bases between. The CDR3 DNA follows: TGTGCCAGCAGCTCCGGGGGCGTAAGTCAGCCCCAGCATTTT. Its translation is CASSSGGVSQPQHF.

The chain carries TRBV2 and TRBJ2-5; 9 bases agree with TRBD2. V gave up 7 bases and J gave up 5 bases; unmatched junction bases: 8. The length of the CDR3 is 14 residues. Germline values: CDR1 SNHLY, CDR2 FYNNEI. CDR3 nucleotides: TGTGCCAGCAAGAATAGCGGGGGAGGGGAGACCCAGTACTTC. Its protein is CASKNSGGGETQYF.

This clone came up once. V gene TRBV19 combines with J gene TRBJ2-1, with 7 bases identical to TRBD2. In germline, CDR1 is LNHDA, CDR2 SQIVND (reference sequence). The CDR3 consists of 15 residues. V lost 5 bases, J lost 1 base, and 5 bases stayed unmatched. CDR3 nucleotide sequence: TGTGCCAGTAGTCCCACTAGCGTGTCCTACAATGAGCAGTTCTTC. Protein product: CASSPTSVSYNEQFF.

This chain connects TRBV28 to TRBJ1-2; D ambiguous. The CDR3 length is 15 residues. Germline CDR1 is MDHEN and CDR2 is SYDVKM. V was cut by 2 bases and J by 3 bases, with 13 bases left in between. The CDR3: CASSLVTGRDYGYTF. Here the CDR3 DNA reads TGTGCCAGCAGTTTAGTCACCGGTAGAGACTATGGCTACACCTTC.

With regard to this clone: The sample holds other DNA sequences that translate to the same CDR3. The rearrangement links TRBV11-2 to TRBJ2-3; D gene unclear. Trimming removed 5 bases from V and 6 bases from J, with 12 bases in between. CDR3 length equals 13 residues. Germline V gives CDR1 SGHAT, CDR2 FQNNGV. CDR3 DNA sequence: TGTGCCAGCAGCCCTGGGTCCACGGATACGCAGTATTTT. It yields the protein CASSPGSTDTQYF. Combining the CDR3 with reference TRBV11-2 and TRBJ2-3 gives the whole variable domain EAGVAQSPRYKIIEKRQSVAFWCNPISGHATLYWYQQILGQGPKLLIQFQNNGVVDDSQLPKDRFSAERLKGVDSTLKIQPAKLEDSAVYLCASSPGSTDTQYFGPGTRLTVL.

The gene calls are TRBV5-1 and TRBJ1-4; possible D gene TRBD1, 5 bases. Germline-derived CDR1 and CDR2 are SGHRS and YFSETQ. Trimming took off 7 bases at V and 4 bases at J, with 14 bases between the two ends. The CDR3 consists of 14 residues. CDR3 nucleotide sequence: TGCGCCAGCTCCCCGACAGTTTTTAATGAAAAACTGTTTTTT. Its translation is CASSPTVFNEKLFF.

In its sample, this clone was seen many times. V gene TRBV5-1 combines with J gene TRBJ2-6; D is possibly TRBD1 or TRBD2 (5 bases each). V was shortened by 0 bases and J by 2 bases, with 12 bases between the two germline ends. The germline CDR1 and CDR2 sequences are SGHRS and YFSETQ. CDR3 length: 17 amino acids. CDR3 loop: CASSLAGQQPGANVLTF. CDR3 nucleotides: TGCGCCAGCAGCTTGGCGGGGCAGCAGCCTGGGGCCAACGTCCTGACTTTC.

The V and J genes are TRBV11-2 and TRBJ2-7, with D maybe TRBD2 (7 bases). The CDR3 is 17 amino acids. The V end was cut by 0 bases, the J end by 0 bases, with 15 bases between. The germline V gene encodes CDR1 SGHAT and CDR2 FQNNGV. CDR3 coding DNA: TGTGCCAGCAGCTTAGAGGGGGCGGGAGTTACCTCCTACGAGCAGTACTTC. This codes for CASSLEGAGVTSYEQYF.

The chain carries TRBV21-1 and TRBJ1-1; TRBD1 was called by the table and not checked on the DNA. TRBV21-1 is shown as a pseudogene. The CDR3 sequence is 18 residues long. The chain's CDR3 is CASSKEDGGRFMNTEAFF. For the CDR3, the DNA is TGTGCCAGCAGCAAAGAGGATGGGGGCCGGTTTATGAACACTGAAGCTTTCTTT.